Listed below are T cell receptor beta chains from one sample, sequenced in a study of T cell changes during pregnancy in multiple sclerosis. This table comes from immunoSEQ multiplex PCR, and its TCRdb copy is limited to in-frame clones, with some not included. There are approximately 28,000 clones in the sample; roughly 87% occur only once, and around a sixth lies in the top ten. Sequenced material: CD8+ T cells from peripheral blood mononuclear cells, taken in the second trimester of pregnancy. The receptors here all came from a female donor with multiple sclerosis, enrolled in a pregnancy study. The CDR3 runs from the conserved cysteine through the conserved F or W. The D gene is left open where the match is weak. Clone size is shown for a subset of rows, as once, few, many or a class of expanded clone.

-,-,TRBJ2-7,TRBV5-5,14,CASSFFGQGYEQYF,TGTGCCAGCAGCTTTTTCGGACAAGGCTACGAGCAGTACTTC
-,TRBD1,TRBJ1-1,TRBV7-8,14,CASGYRGGGTEAFF,TGTGCCAGCGGATACAGGGGGGGAGGCACTGAAGCTTTCTTT
-,TRBD1,TRBJ1-5,TRBV28,16,CASSQFQGALGQPQHF,TGTGCCAGCAGCCAATTTCAGGGGGCTTTAGGTCAGCCCCAGCATTTT
-,-,TRBJ1-1,TRBV7-9,14,CASSLEMAALEAFF,TGTGCCAGCAGCTTAGAGATGGCGGCGCTTGAAGCTTTCTTT
few,TRBD2,TRBJ2-3,TRBV6-1,15,CASSGLAGGPDTQYF,TGTGCCAGCAGTGGACTAGCGGGAGGGCCAGATACGCAGTATTTT
-,-,TRBJ1-1,TRBV6-6,11,CASSHRGEAFF,TGTGCCAGCAGCCACCGAGGGGAAGCTTTCTTT
-,-,TRBJ2-3,TRBV2,15,CASKYTGMWADTQYF,TGTGCCAGCAAGTACACAGGGATGTGGGCAGATACGCAGTATTTT
-,TRBD2,TRBJ2-3,TRBV6-5,13,CASSSWGGDTQYF,TGTGCCAGCAGTTCGTGGGGGGGGGATACGCAGTATTTT
-,TRBD2,TRBJ2-4,TRBV28,17,CASSARTSGVVGNIQYF,TGTGCCAGCAGTGCACGGACTAGCGGGGTGGTCGGAAACATTCAGTACTTC
-,TRBD2,TRBJ2-5,TRBV7-9,17,CASSSSAGGRGQETQYF,TGTGCCAGCAGCTCCTCAGCGGGAGGTAGAGGCCAAGAGACCCAGTACTTC
-,TRBD2,TRBJ2-1,TRBV29-1,16,CSVAGTSGSRYNEQFF,TGCAGCGTAGCCGGGACTAGCGGGAGTAGGTACAATGAGCAGTTCTTC
-,-,TRBJ2-1,TRBV19,13,CASSIAVYNEQFF,TGTGCCAGTAGTATTGCAGTTTACAATGAGCAGTTCTTC
-,TRBD1,TRBJ1-5,TRBV11-3,14,CASSADREDQPQHF,TGTGCCAGCAGCGCCGACAGGGAGGATCAGCCCCAGCATTTT
-,TRBD1,TRBJ1-5,TRBV5-1,15,CASSTPDRSNQPQHF,TGCGCCAGCAGCACCCCGGACAGGAGCAATCAGCCCCAGCATTTT
few,-,TRBJ1-1,TRBV5-4,15,CASSLVDNMNTEAFF,TGTGCCAGCAGCTTGGTAGACAACATGAACACTGAAGCTTTCTTT